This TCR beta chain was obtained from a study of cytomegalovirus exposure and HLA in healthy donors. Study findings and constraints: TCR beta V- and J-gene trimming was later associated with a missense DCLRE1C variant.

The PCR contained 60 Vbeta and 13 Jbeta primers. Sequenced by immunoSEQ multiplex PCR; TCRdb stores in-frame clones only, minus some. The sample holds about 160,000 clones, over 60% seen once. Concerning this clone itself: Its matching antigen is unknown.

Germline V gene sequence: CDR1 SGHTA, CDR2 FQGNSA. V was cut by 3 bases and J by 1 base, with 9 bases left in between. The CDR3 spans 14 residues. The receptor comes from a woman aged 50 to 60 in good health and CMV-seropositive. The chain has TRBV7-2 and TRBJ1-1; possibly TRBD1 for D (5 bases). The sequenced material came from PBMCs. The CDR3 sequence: CASSLHRTNTEAFF. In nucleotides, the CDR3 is TGTGCCAGCAGCTTGCACAGGACGAACACTGAAGCTTTCTTT. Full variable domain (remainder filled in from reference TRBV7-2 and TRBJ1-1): GAGVSQSPSNKVTEKGKDVELRCDPISGHTALYWYRQSLGQGLEFLIYFQGNSAPDKSGLPSDRFSAERTGGSVSTLTIQRTQQEDSAVYLCASSLHRTNTEAFFGQGTRLTVV.